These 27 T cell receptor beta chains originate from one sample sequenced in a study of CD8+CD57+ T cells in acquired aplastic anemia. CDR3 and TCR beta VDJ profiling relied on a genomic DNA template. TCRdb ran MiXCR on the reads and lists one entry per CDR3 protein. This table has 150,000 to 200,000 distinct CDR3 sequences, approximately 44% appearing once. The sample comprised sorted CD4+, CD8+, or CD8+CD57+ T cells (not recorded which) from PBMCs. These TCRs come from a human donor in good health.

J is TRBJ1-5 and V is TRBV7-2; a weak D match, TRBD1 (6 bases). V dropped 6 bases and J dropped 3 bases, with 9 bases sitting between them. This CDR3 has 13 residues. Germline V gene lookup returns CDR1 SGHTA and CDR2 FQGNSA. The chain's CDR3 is CASSRGANQPQHF. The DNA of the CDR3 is TGTGCCAGCAGTCGGGGGGCCAATCAGCCCCAGCATTTT.

The chain's CDR3 is CASSEYPLTEAFF. DNA of the CDR3: TGTGCCAGCAGTGAATATCCGCTCACTGAAGCTTTCTTT. The J gene is TRBJ1-1, the V gene TRBV2; no clear D. This CDR3 has 13 residues. The germline gives CDR1 SNHLY, CDR2 FYNNEI. V lost 2 bases and J 4 bases, leaving 8 bases between the germline ends.

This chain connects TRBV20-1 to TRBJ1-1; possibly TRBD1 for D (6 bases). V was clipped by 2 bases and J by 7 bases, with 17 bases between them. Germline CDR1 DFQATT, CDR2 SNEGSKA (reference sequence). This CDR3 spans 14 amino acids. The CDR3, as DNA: TGCAGTGCTAGACAGGGGTTGTGGGGAGGTGAAGCTTTCTTT. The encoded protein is CSARQGLWGGEAFF.

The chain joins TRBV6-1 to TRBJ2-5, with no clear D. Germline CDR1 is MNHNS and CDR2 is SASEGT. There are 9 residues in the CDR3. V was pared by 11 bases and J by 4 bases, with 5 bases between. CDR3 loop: CACGETQYF. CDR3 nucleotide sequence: TGTGCCTGCGGAGAGACCCAGTACTTC.

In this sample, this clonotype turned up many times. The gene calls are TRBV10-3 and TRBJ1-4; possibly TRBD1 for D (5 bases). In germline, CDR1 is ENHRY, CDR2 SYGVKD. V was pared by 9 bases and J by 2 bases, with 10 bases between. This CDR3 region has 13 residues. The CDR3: CAMGDGTNEKLFF. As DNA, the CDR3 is TGTGCCATGGGGGACGGCACTAATGAAAAACTGTTTTTT.

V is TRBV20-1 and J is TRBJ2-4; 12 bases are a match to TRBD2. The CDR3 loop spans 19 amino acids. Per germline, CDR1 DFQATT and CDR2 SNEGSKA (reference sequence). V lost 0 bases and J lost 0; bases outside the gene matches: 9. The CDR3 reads CSARDFLAGGQGAKNIQYF. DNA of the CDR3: TGCAGTGCTAGAGATTTCCTAGCGGGGGGGCAGGGAGCCAAAAACATTCAGTACTTC.

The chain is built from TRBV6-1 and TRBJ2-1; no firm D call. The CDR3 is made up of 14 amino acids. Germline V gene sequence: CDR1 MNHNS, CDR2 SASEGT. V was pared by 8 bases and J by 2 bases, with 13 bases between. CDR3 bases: TGTGCCAGCCGTATGGGGTCTGCCTACAATGAGCAGTTCTTC. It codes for CASRMGSAYNEQFF.

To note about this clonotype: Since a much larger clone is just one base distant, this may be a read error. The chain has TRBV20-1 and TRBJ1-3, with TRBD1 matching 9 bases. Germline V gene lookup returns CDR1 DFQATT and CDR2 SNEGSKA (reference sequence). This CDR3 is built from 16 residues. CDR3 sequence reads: CSAVDRGYRSGDTIYF. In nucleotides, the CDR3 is TGCAGTGCCGTCGACAGGGGGTATCGTTCTGGAGACACCATATATTTT.

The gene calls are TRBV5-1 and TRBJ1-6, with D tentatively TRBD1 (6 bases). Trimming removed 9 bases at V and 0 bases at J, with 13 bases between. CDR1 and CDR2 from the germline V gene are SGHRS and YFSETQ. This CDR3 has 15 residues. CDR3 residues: CANPTGFSYNSPLHF. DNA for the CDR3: TGCGCCAACCCCACAGGGTTCTCCTATAATTCACCCCTCCACTTT.

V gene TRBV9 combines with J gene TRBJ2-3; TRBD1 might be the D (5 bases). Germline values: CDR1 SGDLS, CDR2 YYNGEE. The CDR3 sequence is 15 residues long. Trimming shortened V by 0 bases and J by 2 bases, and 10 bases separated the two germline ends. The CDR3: CASSVGVQVTDTQYF. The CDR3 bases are TGTGCCAGCAGCGTAGGAGTACAGGTCACAGATACGCAGTATTTT.

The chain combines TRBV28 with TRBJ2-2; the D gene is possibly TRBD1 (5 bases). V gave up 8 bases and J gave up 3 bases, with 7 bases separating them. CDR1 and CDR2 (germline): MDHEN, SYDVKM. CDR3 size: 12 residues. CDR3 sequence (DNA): TGTGCCAGCGGCAGGGACACCGGGGAGCTGTTTTTT. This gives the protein CASGRDTGELFF.

The CDR3 here is CASRQPATHTHTQYF. Written as DNA, the CDR3 is TGTGCCAGCAGACAGCCAGCGACTCATACTCATACGCAGTATTTT. This chain connects TRBV11-2 to TRBJ2-3; D gene uncertain. The CDR3 contains 15 residues. Germline CDR1 is SGHAT and CDR2 is FQNNGV. V lost 6 bases and J 7 bases, leaving 20 bases between the germline ends.

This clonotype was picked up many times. CDR3 nucleotides: TGCAGTGCCCCAGCGGGAAATTCAGGAAACACCATATATTTT. This gives the protein CSAPAGNSGNTIYF. This chain connects TRBV20-1 to TRBJ1-3; D remains unclear. Trimming took off 6 bases at V and 4 bases at J, with 16 bases between the two ends. The CDR3 contains 14 residues. CDR1 is DFQATT, CDR2 SNEGSKA, per germline (reference sequence).

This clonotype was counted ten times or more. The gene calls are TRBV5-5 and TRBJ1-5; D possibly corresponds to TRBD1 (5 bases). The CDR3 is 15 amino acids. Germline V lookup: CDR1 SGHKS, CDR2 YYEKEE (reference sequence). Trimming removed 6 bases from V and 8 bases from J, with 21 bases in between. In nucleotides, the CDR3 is TGTGCCAGCAAGGCCGACTTTTGGGACTGGGAGCCCCAGCATTTT. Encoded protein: CASKADFWDWEPQHF.

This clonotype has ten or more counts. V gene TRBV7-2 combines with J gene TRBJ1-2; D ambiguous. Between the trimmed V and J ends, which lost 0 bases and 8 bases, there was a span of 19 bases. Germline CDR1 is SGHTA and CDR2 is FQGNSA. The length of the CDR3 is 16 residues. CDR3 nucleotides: TGTGCCAGCAGCTTAGCCGGGATCGGAGCTACGGGGGGCTACACCTTC. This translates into CASSLAGIGATGGYTF.

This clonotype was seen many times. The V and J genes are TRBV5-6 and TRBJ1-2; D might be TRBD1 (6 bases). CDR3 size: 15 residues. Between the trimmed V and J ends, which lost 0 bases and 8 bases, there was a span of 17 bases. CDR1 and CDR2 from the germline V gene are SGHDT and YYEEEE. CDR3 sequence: CASSLAVGGPGGYTF. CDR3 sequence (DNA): TGTGCCAGCAGCTTGGCGGTGGGGGGCCCAGGAGGCTACACCTTC.

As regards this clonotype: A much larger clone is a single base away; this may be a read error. CDR3 nucleotides: TGCGCCAGCGGGGGGTGGACAACGACCTACAATGAGCAGTTCTTC. Encoded protein: CASGGWTTTYNEQFF. The J gene is TRBJ2-1, the V gene TRBV5-1, with TRBD2 as a possible D gene (6 bases). This CDR3 has 15 amino acids. The V end was cut by 7 bases, the J end by 2 bases, with 16 bases between. Germline V gives CDR1 SGHRS, CDR2 YFSETQ.

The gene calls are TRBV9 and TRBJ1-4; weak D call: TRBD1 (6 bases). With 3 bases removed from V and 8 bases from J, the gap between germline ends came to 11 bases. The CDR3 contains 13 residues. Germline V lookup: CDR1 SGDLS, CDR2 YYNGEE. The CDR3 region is CASSGGAGEKLFF. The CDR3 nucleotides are TGTGCCAGCAGCGGGGGGGCGGGGGAAAAACTGTTTTTT. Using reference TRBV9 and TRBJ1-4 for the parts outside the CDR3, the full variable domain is DSGVTQTPKHLITATGQRVTLRCSPRSGDLSVYWYQQSLDQGLQFLIQYYNGEERAKGNILERFSAQQFPDLHSELNLSSLELGDSALYFCASSGGAGEKLFFGSGTQLSVL.

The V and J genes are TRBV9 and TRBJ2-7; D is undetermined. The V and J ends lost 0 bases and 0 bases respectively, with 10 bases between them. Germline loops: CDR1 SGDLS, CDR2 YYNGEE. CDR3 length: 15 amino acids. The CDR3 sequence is CASSVGEFNSYEQYF. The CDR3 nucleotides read TGTGCCAGCAGCGTAGGCGAATTTAACTCCTACGAGCAGTACTTC.

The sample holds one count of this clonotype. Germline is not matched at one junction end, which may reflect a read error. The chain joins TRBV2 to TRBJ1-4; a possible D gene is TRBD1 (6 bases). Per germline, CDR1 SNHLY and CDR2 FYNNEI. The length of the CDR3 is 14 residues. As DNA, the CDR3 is TGTGCCAGCAGTAACGGGGGGGCGAATGAAAAACTGCTTTTT. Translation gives CASSNGGANEKLLF.

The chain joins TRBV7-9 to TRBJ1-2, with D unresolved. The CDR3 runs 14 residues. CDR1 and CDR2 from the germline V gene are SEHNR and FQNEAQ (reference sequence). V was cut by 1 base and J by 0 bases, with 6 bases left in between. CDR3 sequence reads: CASSLEVANYGYTF. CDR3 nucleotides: TGTGCCAGCAGCTTAGAGGTAGCTAACTATGGCTACACCTTC.

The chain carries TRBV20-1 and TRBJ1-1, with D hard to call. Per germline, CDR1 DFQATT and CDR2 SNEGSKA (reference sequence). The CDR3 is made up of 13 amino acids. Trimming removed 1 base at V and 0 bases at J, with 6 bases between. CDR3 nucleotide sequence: TGCAGTGCTAGAGGAGTTATGAACACTGAAGCTTTCTTT. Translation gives CSARGVMNTEAFF.

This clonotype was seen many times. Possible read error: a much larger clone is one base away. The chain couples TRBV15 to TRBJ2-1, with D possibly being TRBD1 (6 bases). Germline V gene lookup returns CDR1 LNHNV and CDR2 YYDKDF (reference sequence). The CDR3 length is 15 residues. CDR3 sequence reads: CATIREQGQYNEQFF. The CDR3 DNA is TGTGCCACCATCAGAGAACAGGGCCAGTACAATGAGCAGTTCTTC.

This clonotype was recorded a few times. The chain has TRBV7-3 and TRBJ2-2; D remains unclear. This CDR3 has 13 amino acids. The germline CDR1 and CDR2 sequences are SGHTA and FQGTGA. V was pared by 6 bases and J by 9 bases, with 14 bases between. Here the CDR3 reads CASSSTPQRELFF. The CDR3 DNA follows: TGTGCCAGCAGTTCAACCCCACAGCGGGAGCTGTTTTTT.

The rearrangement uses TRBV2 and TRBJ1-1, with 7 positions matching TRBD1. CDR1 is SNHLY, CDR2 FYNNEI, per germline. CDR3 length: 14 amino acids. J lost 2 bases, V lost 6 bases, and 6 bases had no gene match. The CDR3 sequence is CASSGRQGNTEAFF. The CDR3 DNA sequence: TGTGCCAGCAGCGGCCGACAGGGAAACACTGAAGCTTTCTTT.

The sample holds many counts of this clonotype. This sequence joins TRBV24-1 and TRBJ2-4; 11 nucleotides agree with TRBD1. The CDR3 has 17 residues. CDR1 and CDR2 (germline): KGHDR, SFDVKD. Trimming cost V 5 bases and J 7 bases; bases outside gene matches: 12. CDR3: CATSGRPGQGASNIQYF. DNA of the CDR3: TGTGCCACCAGTGGACGCCCAGGACAGGGGGCGTCGAACATTCAGTACTTC.

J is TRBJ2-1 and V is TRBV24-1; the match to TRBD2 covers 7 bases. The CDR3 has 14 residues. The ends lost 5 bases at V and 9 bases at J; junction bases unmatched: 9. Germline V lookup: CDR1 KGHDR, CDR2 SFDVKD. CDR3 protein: CATSAGGRTGEQFF. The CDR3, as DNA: TGTGCCACCAGTGCTGGCGGGAGAACTGGTGAGCAGTTCTTC.